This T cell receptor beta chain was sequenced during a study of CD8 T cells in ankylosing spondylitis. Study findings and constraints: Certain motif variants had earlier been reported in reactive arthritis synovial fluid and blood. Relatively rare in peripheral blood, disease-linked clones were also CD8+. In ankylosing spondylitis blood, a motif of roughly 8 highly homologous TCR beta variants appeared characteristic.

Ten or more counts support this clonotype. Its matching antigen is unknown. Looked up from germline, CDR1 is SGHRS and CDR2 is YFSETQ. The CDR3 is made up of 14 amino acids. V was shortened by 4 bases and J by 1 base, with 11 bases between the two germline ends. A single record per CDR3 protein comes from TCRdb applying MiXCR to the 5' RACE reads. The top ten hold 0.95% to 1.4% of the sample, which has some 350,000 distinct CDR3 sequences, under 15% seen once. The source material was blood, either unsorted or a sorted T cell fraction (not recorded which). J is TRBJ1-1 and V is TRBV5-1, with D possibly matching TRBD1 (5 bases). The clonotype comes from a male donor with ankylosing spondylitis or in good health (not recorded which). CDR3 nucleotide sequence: TGCGCCAGCAGCATCCAGGGCCAGAACACTGAAGCTTTCTTT. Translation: CASSIQGQNTEAFF.